This T cell receptor (beta chain) was identified in a study of blood T cells in healthy people across ages. The CDR3 extends over 14 amino acids. The V gene end was trimmed by 7 bases and the J gene end by 5 bases; junction bases not matched to a gene: 8. CDR1 and CDR2 from the germline V gene are MNHNY and SVGAGI (reference sequence). A second PCR, run for about 7 to 11 cycles, used a sample-barcoded 5' primer plus a J-beta primer mix. Each CDR3 protein is one row after TCRdb ran MiXCR on the 5' RACE reads. The table includes 650,000 to 1,000,000 distinct CDR3 sequences, about 34% detected once. This clonotype originated in a man between 18 and 35 years old in good health. Sequencing was carried out using blood. The gene calls are TRBV6-6 and TRBJ1-1; 9 bases agree with TRBD1. The chain's CDR3 is CASTADRGGTEAFF. The CDR3, as DNA: TGTGCCAGCACCGCCGACAGGGGGGGGACTGAAGCTTTCTTT.